The TCR beta chain described here comes from a study of blood T cell dynamics during melanoma immunotherapy. Time point of the sample: pre-treatment baseline. Apart from a couple of fast progressors, RECIST 1.1 response was judged 12 weeks post-infusion. Trimming cost V 5 bases and J 6 bases, with 8 bases left between them. CDR3 length equals 12 residues. The germline V gene encodes CDR1 SEHNR and CDR2 FQNEAQ (reference sequence). Data came from immunoSEQ multiplex PCR; TCRdb stores just in-frame clones and leaves some out. Of fewer than 4,500 clones listed, 96% are singletons. This TCR derives from a human donor with melanoma. Sequenced material: effector memory CD8+ T cells from blood, taken from a patient treated with checkpoint blockade. V usage is TRBV7-9 and J usage is TRBJ2-1; D unclear. DNA of the CDR3: TGTGCCAGCAGCCCCCCGGGCAATGAGCAGTTCTTC. It encodes CASSPPGNEQFF.